Below, 21 T cell receptor beta chains from the same sample are listed, as sequenced in a study of blood T cells in healthy people across ages. The use of a sample-barcoded 5' primer and a J-beta primer mix characterized a second PCR of roughly 6 to 11 cycles. MiXCR, applied by TCRdb to the 5' RACE reads, yields one record per CDR3 protein. The data hold roughly 500,000 distinct CDR3 sequences, with 24% observed a single time. This sample was shared with a second study, whose subject was T cells of mothers and their children.

Material for sequencing was blood. The receptor source for this set is a boy between 10 and 17 years old in good health.

This chain connects TRBV7-9 to TRBJ2-1, with 9 positions matching TRBD2. After removal of 3 bases from V and 8 bases from J, the junction contained 14 bases not matched to a gene. In germline, CDR1 is SEHNR, CDR2 FQNEAQ (reference sequence). The CDR3 sequence is 17 residues long. The CDR3 coding sequence is TGTGCCAGCAGCTTTTGGGGAGCGGGAGGTATTTCCGATGAGCAGTTCTTC. Protein product: CASSFWGAGGISDEQFF.

This clonotype came up a few times. The junction departs from germline at one end; a sequencing error may be responsible. The CDR3 bases are TGCAGTGGCACGGGACAGGGGGCCTACGGGCAGTACTTC. Protein sequence: CSGTGQGAYGQYF. The rearrangement links TRBV20-1 to TRBJ2-7, with 12 nucleotides matching TRBD1. The CDR3 totals 13 residues. Germline V lookup: CDR1 DFQATT, CDR2 SNEGSKA (reference sequence).

The chain joins TRBV3-1 to TRBJ1-5; D gene uncertain. The CDR3 covers 13 residues. Germline values: CDR1 LGHDT, CDR2 YNNKEL (reference sequence). With 5 bases removed from V and 3 bases from J, the gap between germline ends came to 8 bases. The DNA for the CDR3 is TGTGCCAGCAGCGAACAGATCAATCAGCCCCAGCATTTT. It translates to CASSEQINQPQHF.

In this sample, this clonotype turned up a few times. The rearrangement joins TRBV6-2 or TRBV6-3 to TRBJ1-2; the match to TRBD1 covers 7 bases. V gave up 7 bases and J gave up 3 bases; unmatched junction bases: 8. The CDR3 length is 14 residues. Looked up from germline, CDR1 is MNHEY and CDR2 is SVGEGT. In DNA, the CDR3 is TGTGCCAGCATTGAAACCGGGACAGACTATGGCTACACCTTC. Translating it yields CASIETGTDYGYTF.

V gene TRBV20-1 combines with J gene TRBJ1-2; 7 bases align to TRBD1. Per the germline V gene, CDR1 is DFQATT and CDR2 is SNEGSKA (reference sequence). The CDR3 has 15 residues. V gave up 6 bases and J gave up 1 base; unmatched junction bases: 11. The CDR3 coding sequence is TGCAGTGCCCGCTCAACGGGACAGATTAACTATGGCTACACCTTC. Translated: CSARSTGQINYGYTF.

The V call is TRBV19, the J call TRBJ2-1; the D gene is possibly TRBD2 (6 bases). The ends were cut back, 5 bases at V and 6 bases at J, with 23 bases in the middle. Germline V CDR1 and CDR2: LNHDA, SQIVND (reference sequence). The CDR3 covers 17 residues. The DNA of the CDR3 is TGTGCCAGTAGTCTACGCATGTTTAGCGGCCCCCTCAATGAGCAGTTCTTC. It is translated as CASSLRMFSGPLNEQFF.

The chain couples TRBV2 to TRBJ2-3; TRBD2 matches 7 bases. CDR1 is SNHLY, CDR2 FYNNEI, per germline. This CDR3 is 18 amino acids long. After removal of 6 bases from V and 0 bases from J, the junction contained 15 bases not matched to a gene. For the CDR3, the DNA is TGTGCCAGCAGGTGGCACCTGACTAGCTATTCTAGCACAGATACGCAGTATTTT. This gives the protein CASRWHLTSYSSTDTQYF.

This clonotype turned up a few times. The chain couples TRBV29-1 to TRBJ1-2, with 9 bases that match TRBD1. In germline, CDR1 is SQVTM, CDR2 ANQGSEA. The CDR3 runs 16 residues. V was clipped by 3 bases and J by 2 bases; unmatched bases: 10. CDR3 nucleotide sequence: TGCAGCGTTGAGCGAACCGGGGGACAGGGAAACTATGGCTACACCTTC. This gives the protein CSVERTGGQGNYGYTF.

This sequence joins TRBV6-4 and TRBJ1-5; D is ambiguous. The V gene lost 10 bases and the J gene lost 0 bases, with 22 bases spanning the gap. The CDR3 contains 17 residues. In germline, CDR1 is MRHNA, CDR2 SNTAGT. The CDR3 sequence: CAKQGIGRTNSNQPQHF. CDR3 nucleotide sequence: TGTGCCAAGCAAGGAATTGGGCGGACGAATAGCAATCAGCCCCAGCATTTT.

The rearrangement links TRBV27 to TRBJ2-1; D is ambiguous. The CDR3 totals 15 residues. V shed 2 bases and J shed 0 bases, with 8 bases lying between them. The germline V gene has CDR1 MNHEY and CDR2 SMNVEV (reference sequence). This CDR3 reads CASSLAQNSYNEQFF. The CDR3 DNA sequence: TGTGCCAGCAGTTTAGCACAGAACTCCTACAATGAGCAGTTCTTC.

The V gene is TRBV4-3, the J gene TRBJ1-1; possibly TRBD1 for D (5 bases). There are 15 residues in the CDR3. Per the germline V gene, CDR1 is LGHNA and CDR2 is YSLEER. V was pared by 4 bases and J by 0 bases, with 12 bases between. CDR3: CASSRGSGLNTEAFF. The DNA for the CDR3 is TGCGCCAGCAGCCGAGGGTCAGGGCTGAACACTGAAGCTTTCTTT.

The chain combines TRBV7-6 with TRBJ2-5; maybe TRBD2 (5 bases). This CDR3 is 14 amino acids long. V dropped 5 bases and J dropped 5 bases, with 15 bases sitting between them. Germline V gene lookup returns CDR1 SGHVS and CDR2 FNYEAQ. This CDR3 is CASSTATSWETQYF. For the CDR3, the DNA is TGTGCCAGCAGCACGGCAACTAGTTGGGAGACCCAGTACTTC.

As regards this clonotype: A junction end diverges from the germline sequence, so it may reflect a read error. CDR3 loop: CASSPLPGQGRGTNTQYF. The CDR3 DNA reads as TGCGCCAGCAGCCCACTTCCGGGACAGGGGAGAGGCACAAATACGCAGTATTTT. J is TRBJ2-3 and V is TRBV4-1; 10 bases agree with TRBD1. Germline values: CDR1 MGHRA, CDR2 YSYEKL. This CDR3 spans 18 amino acids.

This clonotype appeared many times. The chain joins TRBV6-1 to TRBJ2-7, with D possibly TRBD2 on 6 matching bases. The CDR3 covers 15 residues. The V end lost 0 bases, the J end lost 5 bases, and 14 bases lay between the germline ends. Germline CDR1 reads MNHNS; CDR2 reads SASEGT. CDR3 residues: CASSEAFGTPNEQYF. Written as DNA, the CDR3 is TGTGCCAGCAGTGAAGCGTTTGGGACTCCAAACGAGCAGTACTTC.

This clonotype was recorded a few times. The CDR3 bases are TGTGCCAGCGCCGGGAGAACTAGCACAGATACGCAGTATTTT. It yields the protein CASAGRTSTDTQYF. The chain recombines TRBV9 with TRBJ2-3, with D perhaps matching TRBD2 (6 bases). Trimming removed 7 bases at V and 0 bases at J, with 12 bases between. The CDR3 extends over 14 amino acids. In germline, CDR1 is SGDLS, CDR2 YYNGEE.

The chain couples TRBV7-9 to TRBJ1-1, with 7 bases aligning to TRBD1. There are 14 residues in the CDR3. In germline, CDR1 is SEHNR, CDR2 FQNEAQ (reference sequence). V lost 3 bases to trimming and J lost 7 bases; unmatched junction nucleotides: 8. The CDR3 DNA reads as TGTGCCAGCAGCTTTGAGGAGGGGGCTGATGAAGCTTTCTTT. Its translation: CASSFEEGADEAFF.

V is TRBV28 and J is TRBJ2-7; 10 nucleotides align to TRBD2. This CDR3 contains 15 residues. Trimming took 6 bases from V and 3 from J; bases not matched to a gene: 8. Germline assignment: CDR1 MDHEN and CDR2 SYDVKM. The CDR3 is CASSSPLAGDYEQYF. The DNA of the CDR3 is TGTGCCAGCAGCTCCCCCCTAGCGGGAGACTACGAGCAGTACTTC.

This clonotype has just a few counts. The chain links TRBV19 to TRBJ1-2; tentative D call: TRBD1 (5 bases). CDR3 length equals 15 residues. The germline V gene encodes CDR1 LNHDA and CDR2 SQIVND (reference sequence). Trimming removed 3 bases at V and 3 bases at J, with 14 bases between. The CDR3 reads CASSIWGREHYGYTF. The CDR3 coding sequence is TGTGCCAGTAGTATTTGGGGCAGGGAGCACTATGGCTACACCTTC. Looking up the rest from reference TRBV19 and TRBJ1-2 gives the full variable domain: DGGITQSPKYLFRKEGQNVTLSCEQNLNHDAMYWYRQDPGQGLRLIYYSQIVNDFQKGDIAEGYSVSREKKESFPLTVTSAQKNPTAFYLCASSIWGREHYGYTFGSGTRLTVV.

This clonotype was observed a few times. The genes are TRBV29-1 and TRBJ2-5; TRBD2 matches at 11 bases. Trimming cost V 5 bases and J 2 bases; bases outside gene matches: 1. CDR1 SQVTM and CDR2 ANQGSEA come from the germline V gene. The CDR3 runs to 13 residues. CDR3 in amino acids: CSVRTSGQETQYF. CDR3 DNA sequence: TGCAGCGTTAGGACTAGCGGGCAAGAGACCCAGTACTTC.

This clonotype turned up a few times. The chain links TRBV9 to TRBJ2-5, with 9 bases matching TRBD2. Germline loops: CDR1 SGDLS, CDR2 YYNGEE. V shed 2 bases and J 4 bases; nucleotides not matched to a gene: 9. The CDR3 sequence is 16 residues long. The CDR3 nucleotides read TGTGCCAGCAGCGTCGGGCGGGAGGGCCCTCGAGAGACCCAGTACTTC. Translated, it gives CASSVGREGPRETQYF.

In regard to this clonotype: Its ends do not fully match the called genes, so a read error is possible. The V call is TRBV9, the J call TRBJ1-2; a weak D match, TRBD1 (5 bases). Germline CDR1 SGDLS, CDR2 YYNGEE. The CDR3 covers 16 residues. This CDR3 reads CASSVATGRGSYGYTF. The CDR3 DNA reads as TGTGCCAGTAGCGTAGCTACGGGGAGGGGATCCTATGGCTACACCTTC.